Listed here are 5 T cell receptor beta chains from one sample, sequenced in a study of shared T cell receptors in the human thymus. The data were produced by immunoSEQ multiplex PCR, yet TCRdb's version contains in-frame clones alone and is incomplete. Altogether about 660,000 clones are present, 88% being singletons, with the ten largest covering around 0.01%. These data are also associated with another study on human thymus T cells.

The sequenced material came from thymocytes. Receptors originate from a boy less than two years old with a congenital heart defect.

The rearrangement links TRBV4-3 to TRBJ2-7; D is possibly TRBD1 (5 bases). The CDR3 runs 15 residues. V was trimmed by 0 bases and J by 1 base, leaving 10 bases between them. CDR1 LGHNA and CDR2 YSLEER come from the germline V gene. CDR3 nucleotides: TGCGCCAGCAGCCAAGAGGCAGGGCCTTCCTACGAGCAGTACTTC. It is translated as CASSQEAGPSYEQYF.

The V and J genes are TRBV4-2 and TRBJ2-3; D is possibly TRBD1 (6 bases). In germline, CDR1 is LGHNA, CDR2 YNFKEQ. Trimming cost V 3 bases and J 1 base, with 14 bases left between them. The CDR3 has 16 residues. As DNA, the CDR3 is TGTGCCAGCAGCCACAACAGGGTCAAGGGCACAGATACGCAGTATTTT. Its protein product is CASSHNRVKGTDTQYF.

V and J are TRBV7-9 and TRBJ1-2; TRBD1 matches 8 bases. Looked up from germline, CDR1 is SEHNR and CDR2 is FQNEAQ (reference sequence). The CDR3 is 13 residues long. V was pared by 3 bases and J by 8 bases, with 5 bases of the junction left unmatched. CDR3 in amino acids: CASSLGQDRGYTF. CDR3 sequence (DNA): TGTGCCAGCAGCTTGGGACAGGACCGCGGCTACACCTTC. The full variable domain, with the rest looked up from reference TRBV7-9 and TRBJ1-2, is DTGVSQNPRHKITKRGQNVTFRCDPISEHNRLYWYRQTLGQGPEFLTYFQNEAQLEKSRLLSDRFSAERPKGSFSTLEIQRTEQGDSAMYLCASSLGQDRGYTFGSGTRLTVV.

J is TRBJ2-1 and V is TRBV29-1; 9 bases align to TRBD2. V dropped 1 base and J dropped 6; count of bases not matched to a gene: 4. This CDR3 has 14 amino acids. The germline gives CDR1 SQVTM, CDR2 ANQGSEA. The CDR3 DNA follows: TGCAGCGTTGAAGGTAGCGGGAGTTTCAATGAGCAGTTCTTC. Translated: CSVEGSGSFNEQFF.

The rearrangement links TRBV7-8 to TRBJ2-4; a weak D match, TRBD1 (6 bases). The CDR3 totals 17 residues. Germline V gives CDR1 SGHVS, CDR2 FQNEAQ. Deletions cut 5 bases from V and 5 bases from J, with 22 bases between. CDR3 nucleotides: TGTGCCAGCAGCCCCCCTCCCAGTACCTACAGGGAAAACATTCAGTACTTC. Its protein is CASSPPPSTYRENIQYF. The entire variable domain, with the rest obtained from reference TRBV7-8 and TRBJ2-4, is as follows: GAGVSQSPRYKVAKRGQDVALRCDPISGHVSLFWYQQALGQGPEFLTYFQNEAQLDKSGLPSDRFFAERPEGSVSTLKIQRTQQEDSAVYLCASSPPPSTYRENIQYFGAGTRLSVL.